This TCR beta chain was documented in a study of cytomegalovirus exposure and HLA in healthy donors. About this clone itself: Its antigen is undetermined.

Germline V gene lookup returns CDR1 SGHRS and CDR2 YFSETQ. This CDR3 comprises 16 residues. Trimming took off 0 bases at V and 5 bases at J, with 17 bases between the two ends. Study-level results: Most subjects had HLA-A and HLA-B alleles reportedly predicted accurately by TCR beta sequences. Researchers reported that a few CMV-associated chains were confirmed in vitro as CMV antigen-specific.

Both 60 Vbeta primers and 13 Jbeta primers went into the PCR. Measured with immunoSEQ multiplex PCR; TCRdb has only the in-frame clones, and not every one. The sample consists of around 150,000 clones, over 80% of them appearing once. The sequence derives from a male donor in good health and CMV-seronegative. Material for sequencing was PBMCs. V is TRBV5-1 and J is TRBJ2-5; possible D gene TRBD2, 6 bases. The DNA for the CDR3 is TGCGCCAGCAGCTTGGCCCCTAGCTTTGGGAGGGAGACCCAGTACTTC. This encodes CASSLAPSFGRETQYF.